The subject of this entry is one T cell receptor beta chain. This sample stems from a study of blood T cell repertoires in COVID-19. Study details: From the United States, Italy and Spain came samples of acute and convalescent COVID-19.

CDR3 length: 14 amino acids. From germline, CDR1 is SEHNR and CDR2 FQNEAQ (reference sequence). Trimming removed 4 bases at V and 7 bases at J, with 16 bases between. Clones were read by immunoSEQ multiplex PCR, and TCRdb kept only the in-frame ones, dropping some. The sample carries under 350,000 clones, 70% to 90% recorded once. This chain links TRBV7-9 with TRBJ1-2, with D maybe TRBD1 (6 bases). The source is a woman aged 35 to 49 with acute COVID-19. The sample consisted of PBMCs or T cells enriched from blood (not recorded which). Written as DNA, the CDR3 is TGTGCCAGCAGCTCCGACAGGATCCCGGGTGGCTACACCTTC. It encodes CASSSDRIPGGYTF. The full variable domain, rest sourced from reference TRBV7-9 and TRBJ1-2, is DTGVSQNPRHKITKRGQNVTFRCDPISEHNRLYWYRQTLGQGPEFLTYFQNEAQLEKSRLLSDRFSAERPKGSFSTLEIQRTEQGDSAMYLCASSSDRIPGGYTFGSGTRLTVV.